A selection of T cell receptor beta chains follows, all from one sample in a study of memory CD4+ T cells and cytomegalovirus serostatus. Assay used: immunoSEQ multiplex PCR; TCRdb lists only in-frame clones, some missing. This sample has about 52,000 clones, with about 80% found just once. The sample comprised memory CD4+ T cells from blood. The receptor set was obtained from an adult in good health and CMV-seropositive. The CDR3 runs from the conserved cysteine through the conserved F or W. Fields, in order: D gene, clone size, J gene, V gene, CDR3 DNA, CDR3 protein. The D gene is left open where the match is weak. Size values are once, few and many counts, or a class for expanded clones, and some rows have none.

>TRBD1|once|TRBJ2-1|TRBV7-9
TGTGCCAGCAGCTCCGTAGGACAGGGGATGAATGAGCAGTTCTTC
CASSSVGQGMNEQFF
>NA|NA|TRBJ1-1|TRBV7-9
TGTGCCAGCAGCCCCTGGGGGGCTGGGACTGAAGCTTTCTTT
CASSPWGAGTEAFF
>NA|NA|TRBJ2-3|TRBV5-1
TGCGCCAGCAGTCCGGATATCGGCACGCAGTATTTT
CASSPDIGTQYF
>NA|NA|TRBJ2-7|TRBV4-1
TGCGCCAGCAGCCAACTGGGACAAATCCTCTACGAGCAGTACTTC
CASSQLGQILYEQYF
>NA|NA|TRBJ2-7|TRBV5-3
TGTGCCAGAAGCCGGACATCCATTGCCTACGAGCAGTACTTC
CARSRTSIAYEQYF
>NA|NA|TRBJ2-1|TRBV19
TGTGCCAGTAGTATTTTCAACAATGAGCAGTTCTTC
CASSIFNNEQFF
>TRBD1|NA|TRBJ2-7|TRBV7-8
TGTGCCAGCAGGGATACCTTGACAGGGCGGTACTCCTACGAGCAGTACTTC
CASRDTLTGRYSYEQYF
>NA|NA|TRBJ1-1|TRBV5-1
TGCGCCAGCAGCTTGGACAGTTCGAACACTGAAGCTTTCTTT
CASSLDSSNTEAFF
>TRBD1|NA|TRBJ1-5|TRBV6-6
TGTGCCAGCAGGCCGGGACAGTATAGCAATCAGCCCCAGCATTTT
CASRPGQYSNQPQHF
>NA|NA|TRBJ1-5|TRBV4-2
TGTGCCAGCAGCCAAGTCACACAAGGTAGCAATCAGCCCCAGCATTTT
CASSQVTQGSNQPQHF
>TRBD1|few|TRBJ1-6|TRBV7-2
TGTGCCAGCAGCTCGACAGGGGAATCACCCCTCCACTTT
CASSSTGESPLHF
>NA|NA|TRBJ2-7|TRBV6-1
TGTGCCAGCAGTGAAGCGGGAAGGGGCGGGTTCTCCTACGAGCAGTACTTC
CASSEAGRGGFSYEQYF
>NA|NA|TRBJ2-7|TRBV7-9
TGTGCCAGCAGTCCTCGACAGGCCGGTCGCTACGAGCAGTACTTC
CASSPRQAGRYEQYF
>TRBD1|NA|TRBJ1-3|TRBV9
TGTGCCAGCAGCGCCCCCCGGACAGGGGGTCGAAGCTCTGGAAACACCATATATTTT
CASSAPRTGGRSSGNTIYF
>NA|NA|TRBJ2-2|TRBV28
TGTGCCAGCAGTCTCAAGACTAGCACCGGGGAGCTGTTTTTT
CASSLKTSTGELFF
>TRBD1|few|TRBJ1-2|TRBV2
TGTGCCAGCAACCCGGACAGGGCTATTACGGTCGGGGGCTACACCTTC
CASNPDRAITVGGYTF
>TRBD2|NA|TRBJ2-1|TRBV19
TGTGCCAGTAGTACGGACCCCTTTAGCGGGGACTCCTACAATGAGCAGTTCTTC
CASSTDPFSGDSYNEQFF
>NA|once|TRBJ2-3|TRBV28
TGTGCCAGCAGTTTAGTGGGAGCCACCGCTGGTACAGATACGCAGTATTTT
CASSLVGATAGTDTQYF
>NA|few|TRBJ1-6|TRBV2
TGTGCCAGCAGCTCATCGAATTCACCCCTCCACTTT
CASSSSNSPLHF
>NA|NA|TRBJ2-5|TRBV2
TGTGCCAGCAGTGCGGGTTTTAGGGCGGAGACCCAGTACTTC
CASSAGFRAETQYF
>NA|NA|TRBJ1-5|TRBV28
TGTGCCAGCAGTTTAGTTTCCAATCAGCCCCAGCATTTT
CASSLVSNQPQHF
>NA|NA|TRBJ2-7|TRBV7-9
TGTGCCAGCAGCTCAGGGGTGGGGCAGTACTTC
CASSSGVGQYF
>NA|once|TRBJ2-1|TRBV25-1
TGTGCCAGCAGTGCTACCGGGACCAGCTCCTACAATGAGCAGTTCTTC
CASSATGTSSYNEQFF
>TRBD2|NA|TRBJ2-5|TRBV5-6
TGTGCCAGCAGCCGGACTAGCGGGCTAGAGACCCAGTACTTC
CASSRTSGLETQYF
>TRBD1|NA|TRBJ1-2|TRBV7-9
TGTGCCAGCAGCAAGAACCTCCCGGGACAGGATACCTATGGCTACACCTTC
CASSKNLPGQDTYGYTF
>TRBD1|NA|TRBJ1-5|TRBV6-6
TGTGCCAGCAGGGGGAGCGACAGGGACAATCAGCCCCAGCATTTT
CASRGSDRDNQPQHF
>NA|few|TRBJ1-1|TRBV30
TGTGCCTGGAGTCCCCTTGGGACGGTCCGGAACACTGAAGCTTTCTTT
CAWSPLGTVRNTEAFF
>TRBD2|NA|TRBJ2-3|TRBV30
TGTGCCTGGGGCCTAGCGGGGAGCGATACGCAGTATTTT
CAWGLAGSDTQYF
>TRBD2|NA|TRBJ2-5|TRBV30
TGTGCCTGGAGTAGGAGCGGGGGCCTCCAAGAGACCCAGTACTTC
CAWSRSGGLQETQYF
>NA|NA|TRBJ2-7|TRBV12-5
TGTGCTAGTGCCAAGTACGAGCAGTACTTC
CASAKYEQYF
>NA|once|TRBJ1-1|TRBV5-1
TGCGCCAGCAGCTTGGCGAGGGACACTGAAGCTTTCTTT
CASSLARDTEAFF
>NA|NA|TRBJ1-6|TRBV7-8
TGTGCCAGCAGCTTAGACGCTAATAATTCACCCCTCCACTTT
CASSLDANNSPLHF
>TRBD1|NA|TRBJ1-1|TRBV5-1
TGCGCCAGCAGCTCGATCCAGGGGGGAACCACTGAAGCTTTCTTT
CASSSIQGGTTEAFF
>TRBD1|NA|TRBJ1-2|TRBV2
TGTGCCAGCAGTGTGGGACGAGGGACAGACTATGGCTACACCTTC
CASSVGRGTDYGYTF
>NA|NA|TRBJ2-5|TRBV15
TGTGCCACCAGCAGAGTGGTGGCAGGGGGAGGTGAGACCCAGTACTTC
CATSRVVAGGGETQYF
>NA|NA|TRBJ2-2|TRBV5-1
TGCGCCAGCAGCTTGGCCACGGGACCGCAGTACGGCGGGGAGCTGTTTTTT
CASSLATGPQYGGELFF
>TRBD1|few|TRBJ1-2|TRBV19
TGTGCCAGTAGTATCCAGGGGGCGGGCCGGGATGGCTACACCTTC
CASSIQGAGRDGYTF
>NA|NA|TRBJ2-3|TRBV28
TGTGCCAGCACTACGGCCACAGATACGCAGTATTTT
CASTTATDTQYF
>NA|NA|TRBJ1-2|TRBV14
TGTGCCAGCAGCCAGGGTCAGGGTTTCGGCTACACCTTC
CASSQGQGFGYTF
>TRBD2|NA|TRBJ2-3|TRBV6-6
TGTGCCAGCCAGGGGACTAGCGGGAGGGCCACAGATACGCAGTATTTT
CASQGTSGRATDTQYF
>TRBD2|once|TRBJ2-1|TRBV5-4
TGTGCCAGCAGCTTGTGGGTAGCGGGGGGCCGGCGCGAGCAGTTCTTC
CASSLWVAGGRREQFF
>NA|few|TRBJ1-6|TRBV30
TGTGCCTGGTCAGGAGGTAATAATTCACCCCTCCACTTT
CAWSGGNNSPLHF
>NA|NA|TRBJ1-2|TRBV5-8
TGTGCCAGCAGCTTGGCCCAGACTAACTATGGCTACACCTTC
CASSLAQTNYGYTF
>TRBD1|NA|TRBJ1-5|TRBV18
TGTGCCAGCTTCGGACAGGGGGGCAATCAGCCCCAGCATTTT
CASFGQGGNQPQHF
>NA|few|TRBJ1-5|TRBV19
TGTGCCAGTAGTAATCAGAATCAGCCCCAGCATTTT
CASSNQNQPQHF
>TRBD2|NA|TRBJ2-2|TRBV18
TGTGCCAGCTCAAAAAGCGGGGGGAACACCGGGGAGCTGTTTTTT
CASSKSGGNTGELFF
>TRBD2|NA|TRBJ2-3|TRBV27
TGTGCCAGCAGTAGGGCGGGAGGGCCTCGGACAGATACGCAGTATTTT
CASSRAGGPRTDTQYF
>TRBD1|few|TRBJ2-5|TRBV7-9
TGTGCCAGCAGCGTCCTTGGGACAGAAGAGACCCAGTACTTC
CASSVLGTEETQYF
>TRBD1|NA|TRBJ2-6|TRBV11-1
TGTGCCAGCAGCTTGGCAGGGGGTTACTCTGGGGCCAACGTCCTGACTTTC
CASSLAGGYSGANVLTF